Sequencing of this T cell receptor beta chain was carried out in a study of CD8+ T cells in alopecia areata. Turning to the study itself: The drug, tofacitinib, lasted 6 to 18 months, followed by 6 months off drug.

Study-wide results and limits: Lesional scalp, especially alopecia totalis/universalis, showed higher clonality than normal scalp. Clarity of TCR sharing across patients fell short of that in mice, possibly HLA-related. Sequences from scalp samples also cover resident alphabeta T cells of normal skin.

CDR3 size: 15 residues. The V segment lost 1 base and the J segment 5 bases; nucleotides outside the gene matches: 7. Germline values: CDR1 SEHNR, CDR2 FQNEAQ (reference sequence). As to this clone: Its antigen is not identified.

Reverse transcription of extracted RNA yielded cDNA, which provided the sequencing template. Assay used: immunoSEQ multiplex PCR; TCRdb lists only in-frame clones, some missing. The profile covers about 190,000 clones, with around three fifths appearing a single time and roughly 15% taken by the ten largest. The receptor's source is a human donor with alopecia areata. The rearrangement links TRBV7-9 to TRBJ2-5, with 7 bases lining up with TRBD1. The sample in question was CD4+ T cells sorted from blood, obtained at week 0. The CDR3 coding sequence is TGTGCCAGCAGCTTAGAATCGACAGGGAAGGAGACCCAGTACTTC. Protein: CASSLESTGKETQYF. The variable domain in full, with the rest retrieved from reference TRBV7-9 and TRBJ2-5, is DTGVSQNPRHKITKRGQNVTFRCDPISEHNRLYWYRQTLGQGPEFLTYFQNEAQLEKSRLLSDRFSAERPKGSFSTLEIQRTEQGDSAMYLCASSLESTGKETQYFGPGTRLLVL.